A selection of T cell receptor beta chains follows, all from one sample in a study of T-cell memory formation after mild COVID-19. TCRdb recomputed calls from the 5' RACE reads with MiXCR, one row per CDR3 protein. The table shows a few hundred thousand distinct CDR3 sequences, with around a sixth occurring only once. The sequencing sample was made of PBMCs or a T cell subset sorted from them (not recorded which). The receptors were sampled from a young man who had mild COVID-19 (a few samples of this study predate the infection). Cell type and time point are not known. CDR3s include the opening cysteine and the closing phenylalanine or tryptophan. D genes are given only for firm matches. Only part of the rows carry a size: once, few, many, or a class if the clone is expanded.

V: TRBV9
size: .
D: .
J: TRBJ2-2
CDR3: CASSVESLGPGELFF
DNA: TGTGCCAGCAGCGTAGAGTCGTTAGGGCCCGGGGAGCTGTTTTTT

V: TRBV5-6
size: many
D: TRBD2
J: TRBJ2-5
CDR3: CASSLASGGFETQYF
DNA: TGTGCCAGCAGCTTGGCTAGCGGGGGGTTCGAGACCCAGTACTTC

V: TRBV10-3
size: .
D: .
J: TRBJ2-7
CDR3: CAISGPEGPISYEQYF
DNA: TGTGCCATCAGTGGCCCCGAAGGTCCGATCTCCTACGAGCAGTACTTC

V: TRBV28
size: few
D: TRBD1
J: TRBJ1-1
CDR3: CASSPVTWAGGGTEAFF
DNA: TGTGCCAGCAGCCCTGTCACTTGGGCAGGGGGAGGCACTGAAGCTTTCTTT

V: TRBV29-1
size: .
D: TRBD1
J: TRBJ1-2
CDR3: CSVGGTGPSDGYTF
DNA: TGCAGCGTGGGGGGGACAGGGCCCTCCGATGGCTACACCTTC

V: TRBV7-2
size: few
D: TRBD2
J: TRBJ2-1
CDR3: CASSLESGGAPYNEQFF
DNA: TGTGCCAGCAGCTTAGAGAGCGGGGGGGCCCCCTACAATGAGCAGTTCTTC

V: TRBV7-8
size: few
D: TRBD2
J: TRBJ2-1
CDR3: CASSTGLAGPNAMYNEQFF
DNA: TGTGCCAGCAGCACGGGACTAGCGGGGCCTAACGCTATGTACAATGAGCAGTTCTTC

V: TRBV20-1
size: few
D: .
J: TRBJ2-5
CDR3: CSAPPQGGEETQYF
DNA: TGCAGTGCCCCCCCCCAGGGAGGAGAGGAGACCCAGTACTTC

V: TRBV6-2/TRBV6-3
size: many
D: .
J: TRBJ1-1
CDR3: CASSYWNKNTEAFF
DNA: TGTGCCAGCAGTTACTGGAACAAAAACACTGAAGCTTTCTTT

V: TRBV5-4
size: many
D: TRBD2
J: TRBJ2-5
CDR3: CASSLPSGIQETQYF
DNA: TGTGCCAGCAGCTTACCTAGCGGGATTCAAGAGACCCAGTACTTC

V: TRBV9
size: few
D: TRBD1
J: TRBJ1-4
CDR3: CASSSRDRENEKLFF
DNA: TGTGCCAGCAGCTCCCGGGACAGAGAAAATGAAAAACTGTTTTTT

V: TRBV10-3
size: .
D: .
J: TRBJ1-4
CDR3: CAISESGATNEKLFF
DNA: TGTGCCATCAGTGAGTCCGGGGCAACTAATGAAAAACTGTTTTTT

V: TRBV6-6
size: few
D: TRBD2
J: TRBJ2-7
CDR3: CASGLTSGGAYEQYF
DNA: TGTGCCAGCGGCCTCACTAGCGGGGGGGCCTACGAGCAGTACTTC

V: TRBV6-2/TRBV6-3
size: .
D: .
J: TRBJ1-4
CDR3: CASSYSPGEPATNEKLFF
DNA: TGTGCCAGCAGTTATTCACCGGGTGAGCCTGCAACTAATGAAAAACTGTTTTTT

V: TRBV10-3
size: .
D: .
J: TRBJ1-1
CDR3: CAISESQGINTEAFF
DNA: TGTGCCATCAGTGAGTCGCAGGGGATCAACACTGAAGCTTTCTTT

V: TRBV4-3
size: .
D: TRBD1
J: TRBJ2-3
CDR3: CASSRGTGVADTQYF
DNA: TGCGCCAGCAGCCGCGGGACAGGGGTGGCAGATACGCAGTATTTT

V: TRBV30
size: .
D: TRBD1
J: TRBJ1-5
CDR3: CAWSLFGTANQPQHF
DNA: TGTGCCTGGAGCCTGTTCGGGACAGCTAATCAGCCCCAGCATTTT

V: TRBV9
size: few
D: TRBD2
J: TRBJ2-1
CDR3: CASSVVGGIDEQFF
DNA: TGTGCCAGCAGCGTAGTGGGGGGGATAGATGAGCAGTTCTTC

V: TRBV28
size: .
D: TRBD2
J: TRBJ2-4
CDR3: CASSLLGLLAKNIQYF
DNA: TGTGCCAGCAGTTTACTGGGACTACTAGCCAAAAACATTCAGTACTTC

V: TRBV12-3/TRBV12-4
size: .
D: .
J: TRBJ1-1
CDR3: CASGRGDTEAFF
DNA: TGTGCCAGCGGACGGGGTGACACTGAAGCTTTCTTT

V: TRBV6-5
size: few
D: TRBD1
J: TRBJ1-2
CDR3: CASRLGTDPYGYTF
DNA: TGTGCCAGCAGACTTGGGACAGACCCCTATGGCTACACCTTC

V: TRBV27
size: few
D: .
J: TRBJ1-2
CDR3: CASSLSPGRANYGYTF
DNA: TGTGCCAGCAGTTTATCGCCGGGGCGAGCTAACTATGGCTACACCTTC

V: TRBV9
size: many
D: TRBD2
J: TRBJ2-2
CDR3: CASSVDASGGANTGELFF
DNA: TGTGCCAGCAGCGTAGATGCTAGCGGGGGGGCCAACACCGGGGAGCTGTTTTTT

V: TRBV9
size: .
D: .
J: TRBJ2-3
CDR3: CASSAGQETDTQYF
DNA: TGTGCCAGCAGCGCCGGACAAGAGACAGATACGCAGTATTTT

V: TRBV7-2
size: few
D: TRBD1
J: TRBJ2-7
CDR3: CASSGDRGREQYF
DNA: TGTGCCAGCAGCGGGGACAGGGGGCGCGAGCAGTACTTC

V: TRBV12-3/TRBV12-4
size: many
D: .
J: TRBJ1-5
CDR3: CASSLAIGRDQPQHF
DNA: TGTGCCAGCAGTTTAGCCATAGGGAGGGATCAGCCCCAGCATTTT

V: TRBV7-2
size: few
D: .
J: TRBJ2-1
CDR3: CASSLFNNEQFF
DNA: TGTGCCAGCAGCTTATTCAACAATGAGCAGTTCTTC

V: TRBV27
size: few
D: .
J: TRBJ1-5
CDR3: CASASRPAQPQHF
DNA: TGTGCCAGCGCCTCGAGGCCAGCTCAGCCCCAGCATTTT

V: TRBV4-3
size: .
D: .
J: TRBJ1-5
CDR3: CASSQDGLGDEPQHF
DNA: TGCGCCAGCAGCCAAGATGGCTTGGGGGACGAGCCCCAGCATTTT

V: TRBV7-2
size: many
D: .
J: TRBJ1-1
CDR3: CASSPRPVLDTEAFF
DNA: TGTGCCAGCAGCCCCCGACCGGTCTTAGACACTGAAGCTTTCTTT

V: TRBV4-3
size: many
D: .
J: TRBJ2-7
CDR3: CASSQGVGKTSYEQYF
DNA: TGCGCCAGCAGCCAAGGGGTAGGCAAGACATCCTACGAGCAGTACTTC

V: TRBV7-2
size: many
D: .
J: TRBJ1-5
CDR3: CASSFLNQPQHF
DNA: TGTGCCAGCAGTTTCCTAAATCAGCCCCAGCATTTT

V: TRBV6-5
size: .
D: .
J: TRBJ1-4
CDR3: CASSYSTGGRLFF
DNA: TGTGCCAGCAGTTACTCGACGGGGGGCAGACTGTTTTTT

V: TRBV5-4
size: few
D: TRBD2
J: TRBJ2-1
CDR3: CASSSWTSGYEQFF
DNA: TGTGCCAGCAGCTCTTGGACTAGCGGTTATGAGCAGTTCTTC

V: TRBV9
size: few
D: TRBD1
J: TRBJ2-7
CDR3: CASSAGQDSYEQYF
DNA: TGTGCCAGCAGCGCCGGACAGGACTCCTACGAGCAGTACTTC

V: TRBV12-3/TRBV12-4
size: .
D: .
J: TRBJ1-2
CDR3: CASSSVSTNYGYTF
DNA: TGTGCCAGCAGTTCTGTCTCGACAAACTATGGCTACACCTTC

V: TRBV2
size: few
D: .
J: TRBJ2-1
CDR3: CASRSAEQFF
DNA: TGTGCCAGCAGGTCGGCTGAGCAGTTCTTC

V: TRBV6-5
size: .
D: .
J: TRBJ1-5
CDR3: CASAPSGARQPQHF
DNA: TGTGCCAGCGCCCCCTCGGGGGCTCGGCAGCCCCAGCATTTT

V: TRBV12-3/TRBV12-4
size: many
D: .
J: TRBJ2-2
CDR3: CASSLLQGNTGELFF
DNA: TGTGCCAGCAGTTTATTACAGGGTAACACCGGGGAGCTGTTTTTT

V: TRBV15
size: few
D: TRBD1
J: TRBJ2-5
CDR3: CATSRDRDSDQETQYF
DNA: TGTGCCACCAGCAGAGATCGGGACAGTGACCAAGAGACCCAGTACTTC

V: TRBV12-3/TRBV12-4
size: .
D: TRBD1
J: TRBJ2-1
CDR3: CASSLGAGGYEQFF
DNA: TGTGCCAGCAGTTTAGGGGCAGGGGGCTATGAGCAGTTCTTC

V: TRBV15
size: few
D: TRBD1
J: TRBJ1-2
CDR3: CATSIDRGRSYGYTF
DNA: TGTGCCACCAGCATAGACAGGGGGCGCAGCTATGGCTACACCTTC

V: TRBV7-6
size: many
D: TRBD2
J: TRBJ2-7
CDR3: CASSLGGDSYEQYF
DNA: TGTGCCAGCAGCTTGGGGGGGGACTCCTACGAGCAGTACTTC

V: TRBV24-1
size: .
D: TRBD2
J: TRBJ2-5
CDR3: CATSDLRGGETQYF
DNA: TGTGCCACCAGTGATTTGCGCGGGGGAGAAACCCAGTACTTC

V: TRBV12-3/TRBV12-4
size: few
D: .
J: TRBJ2-1
CDR3: CASSLRGRLGGEQFF
DNA: TGTGCCAGCAGTTTGCGGGGGCGTCTCGGGGGTGAGCAGTTCTTC

V: TRBV6-1
size: few
D: .
J: TRBJ1-2
CDR3: CAGDGPYYGYTF
DNA: TGTGCCGGCGACGGGCCGTACTATGGCTACACCTTC

V: TRBV18
size: few
D: TRBD1
J: TRBJ2-1
CDR3: CASSPGQGYYEQFF
DNA: TGTGCCAGCTCACCGGGACAGGGGTATTATGAGCAGTTCTTC

V: TRBV5-1
size: few
D: .
J: TRBJ2-3
CDR3: CASGLSGGPYTDTQYF
DNA: TGCGCCAGCGGATTAAGTGGGGGGCCTTACACAGATACGCAGTATTTT

V: TRBV10-3
size: few
D: TRBD2
J: TRBJ2-3
CDR3: CAISESMGGGAADTQYF
DNA: TGTGCCATCAGTGAGTCGATGGGCGGGGGGGCCGCAGATACGCAGTATTTT

V: TRBV5-6
size: many
D: .
J: TRBJ2-1
CDR3: CASSILDLAYNEQFF
DNA: TGTGCCAGCTCCATTTTGGACCTTGCCTACAATGAGCAGTTCTTC

V: TRBV27
size: .
D: .
J: TRBJ1-6
CDR3: CASSLRVGGPDNSPLHF
DNA: TGTGCCAGCAGTTTGAGGGTCGGGGGGCCGGATAATTCACCCCTCCACTTT

V: TRBV15
size: few
D: .
J: TRBJ1-6
CDR3: CATSIPNSPLHF
DNA: TGTGCCACCAGCATCCCAAATTCACCCCTCCACTTT

V: TRBV11-3
size: .
D: TRBD2
J: TRBJ2-5
CDR3: CASSSRTSQETQYF
DNA: TGTGCCAGCAGCTCGAGGACTAGCCAAGAGACCCAGTACTTC